The 26 T cell receptor beta chains below all came from one sample that was sequenced in a study of cytomegalovirus exposure and HLA in healthy donors. The PCR employed 60 Vbeta primers together with 13 Jbeta primers. Here immunoSEQ multiplex PCR was the method, and the copy in TCRdb shows in-frame clones only, minus some. The data show over 150,000 clones, 75% to 85% seen once. The specimen sequenced was PBMCs. Receptors originate from a man between 45 and 60 years old in good health and CMV-seropositive.

Details on this clone: The junction differs from germline at one of its ends, possibly a read error. V usage is TRBV7-7 and J usage is TRBJ1-4; the D is unclear. CDR3 size: 13 residues. Germline CDR1 and CDR2: SSHAT and FNYEAQ (reference sequence). CDR3 DNA: TGTGCTAGCAGCTCGCAGGAAAATGAAAAACTGTTTTTT. It codes for CASSSQENEKLFF.

The V and J genes are TRBV5-6 and TRBJ2-5, with a weak D call TRBD2 (5 bases). Gene TRBJ2-7 matches the end of the DNA better, so the J call may be wrong. Per the germline V gene, CDR1 is SGHDT and CDR2 is YYEEEE. CDR3 size: 13 residues. The CDR3 region has the DNA TGTGCCAGCAGCTTGGCCCGGGGATACGAGCAGTACTTC. Translation gives CASSLARGYEQYF.

This clone was seen only a few times. The chain uses TRBV10-3 and TRBJ2-7, with 9 bases identical to TRBD1. V shed 10 bases, J shed 5 bases, and the junction held 6 bases outside the gene matches. Germline values: CDR1 ENHRY, CDR2 SYGVKD. CDR3 length equals 12 residues. Here the CDR3 reads CATLGTGNEQYF. The CDR3 nucleotides read TGTGCCACCCTGGGGACAGGGAACGAGCAGTACTTC.

The V and J genes are TRBV11-2 and TRBJ2-7; 10 bases are a match to TRBD2. There are 15 residues in the CDR3. V lost 7 bases, J lost 4 bases, and 10 bases stayed unmatched. Germline V gene lookup returns CDR1 SGHAT and CDR2 FQNNGV. CDR3 residues: CASTLGLAVPYEQYF. The CDR3, as DNA: TGTGCCAGCACCCTAGGACTAGCGGTACCTTACGAGCAGTACTTC. Full variable domain (remainder filled in from reference TRBV11-2 and TRBJ2-7): EAGVAQSPRYKIIEKRQSVAFWCNPISGHATLYWYQQILGQGPKLLIQFQNNGVVDDSQLPKDRFSAERLKGVDSTLKIQPAKLEDSAVYLCASTLGLAVPYEQYFGPGTRLTVT.

The V and J genes are TRBV1 and TRBJ2-5; TRBD2, the D gene given by the table, was not confirmed from the DNA. TRBV1 is described as a pseudogene. CDR3 length equals 15 residues. DNA for the CDR3: TGCACCAGCAGCTACGGGAAACTAGACCAAGAGACCCAGTACTTC. Its protein is CTSSYGKLDQETQYF.

The genes are TRBV6-1 and TRBJ1-2, with TRBD1 matching 7 bases. The CDR3 runs to 16 residues. Per the germline V gene, CDR1 is MNHNS and CDR2 is SASEGT. V was clipped by 2 bases and J by 6 bases; unmatched bases: 12. As DNA, the CDR3 is TGTGCCAGCAGTGAACTGGGGACAGCAGAAGAAAATGGCTACACCTTC. Its protein is CASSELGTAEENGYTF.

V usage is TRBV15 and J usage is TRBJ2-1; a possible D gene is TRBD2 (5 bases). Germline loops: CDR1 LNHNV, CDR2 YYDKDF (reference sequence). This CDR3 region has 14 residues. V was trimmed by 1 base and J by 8 bases, leaving 12 bases between them. The CDR3 region is CATSRGSLEDEQFF. As DNA, the CDR3 is TGTGCCACCAGCAGAGGTTCTCTGGAGGATGAGCAGTTCTTC. The whole variable domain, filled in from reference TRBV15 and TRBJ2-1, reads DAMVIQNPRYQVTQFGKPVTLSCSQTLNHNVMYWYQQKSSQAPKLLFHYYDKDFNNEADTPDNFQSRRPNTSFCFLDIRSPGLGDTAMYLCATSRGSLEDEQFFGPGTRLTVL.

The chain is built from TRBV6-5 and TRBJ1-1; D is uncertain. V lost 2 bases and J 0 bases, leaving 7 bases between the germline ends. The length of the CDR3 is 14 residues. Per the germline V gene, CDR1 is MNHEY and CDR2 is SVGAGI. CDR3 protein: CASSYGLLNTEAFF. Written as DNA, the CDR3 is TGTGCCAGCAGTTACGGCCTTTTGAACACTGAAGCTTTCTTT.

This clone has just a few counts. J is TRBJ2-2 and V is TRBV15; the D gene is possibly TRBD1 (6 bases). V was clipped by 3 bases and J by 4 bases, with 9 bases between them. Germline CDR1 reads LNHNV; CDR2 reads YYDKDF (reference sequence). The CDR3 covers 14 residues. CDR3 protein: CATSRGHSTGELFF. The CDR3 nucleotides read TGTGCCACCAGCAGGGGACATTCCACCGGGGAGCTGTTTTTT. Using reference TRBV15 and TRBJ2-2 for the parts outside the CDR3, the full variable domain is DAMVIQNPRYQVTQFGKPVTLSCSQTLNHNVMYWYQQKSSQAPKLLFHYYDKDFNNEADTPDNFQSRRPNTSFCFLDIRSPGLGDTAMYLCATSRGHSTGELFFGEGSRLTVL.

The chain employs TRBV4-3 and TRBJ1-2, with 9 bases aligning to TRBD1. The junction had 13 bases not matched to a gene; V was cut back by 3 bases and J by 8 bases. Germline loops: CDR1 LGHNA, CDR2 YSLEER. The CDR3 totals 16 residues. The CDR3 is CASSHGGTGPSGGYTF. CDR3 nucleotide sequence: TGCGCCAGCAGCCATGGGGGGACAGGGCCCTCAGGGGGCTACACCTTC.

The gene calls are TRBV7-9 and TRBJ1-2, with TRBD1 identical over 10 bases. Germline V gene data show CDR1 as SEHNR and CDR2 as FQNEAQ (reference sequence). The CDR3 has 14 residues. V lost 5 bases, J lost 4 bases, and 4 bases stayed unmatched. CDR3 coding DNA: TGTGCCAGCAGCAGAAGACAGGGGGCCTATGGCTACACCTTC. Protein: CASSRRQGAYGYTF.

The J gene is TRBJ1-1, the V gene TRBV10-3, with 7 positions matching TRBD1. After removal of 10 bases from V and 5 bases from J, the junction contained 10 bases not matched to a gene. The CDR3 runs 13 residues. Germline V gene sequence: CDR1 ENHRY, CDR2 SYGVKD. This chain's CDR3 is CASQEGAGTEAFF. CDR3 in DNA: TGTGCCAGCCAAGAGGGGGCGGGAACTGAAGCTTTCTTT.

The DNA of the CDR3 is TGTGCCAGTAGTTTCGACAGGGCTAATGAGCAGTTCTTC. It codes for CASSFDRANEQFF. The rearrangement joins TRBV19 to TRBJ2-1; 7 nucleotides align to TRBD1. In germline, CDR1 is LNHDA, CDR2 SQIVND (reference sequence). The CDR3 totals 13 residues. With V trimmed by 5 bases and J by 7 bases, 5 bases remained unmatched.

This chain joins TRBV11-3 and TRBJ2-3, with 8 bases matching TRBD2. This CDR3 is built from 14 residues. The germline V gene has CDR1 SGHNT and CDR2 YENEEA. V was pared by 3 bases and J by 2 bases, with 1 base of the junction left unmatched. The CDR3 spells CASSLGLDTDTQYF. The CDR3 DNA reads TGTGCCAGCAGCTTGGGACTAGACACAGATACGCAGTATTTT.

The rearrangement uses TRBV5-6 and TRBJ2-3; TRBD2 matches 7 bases. The CDR3 is made up of 16 amino acids. With V trimmed by 5 bases and J by 3 bases, 12 bases remained unmatched. Germline V gives CDR1 SGHDT, CDR2 YYEEEE. The CDR3 sequence is CASRGLAGVRTDTQYF. CDR3 in DNA: TGTGCCAGCAGAGGGCTGGCGGGAGTAAGAACAGATACGCAGTATTTT. Based on the CDR3 plus reference TRBV5-6 and TRBJ2-3, the full variable domain is DAGVTQSPTHLIKTRGQQVTLRCSPKSGHDTVSWYQQALGQGPQFIFQYYEEEERQRGNFPDRFSGHQFPNYSSELNVNALLLGDSALYLCASRGLAGVRTDTQYFGPGTRLTVL.

The CDR3 DNA sequence: TGCGCCAGCAGCCCGTTAAACCCGACTACCTACGAGCAGTACTTC. Protein sequence: CASSPLNPTTYEQYF. The chain joins TRBV5-1 to TRBJ2-7; D possibly corresponds to TRBD2 (5 bases). Trimming removed 4 bases at V and 2 bases at J, with 16 bases between. This CDR3 region has 15 residues. CDR1 is SGHRS and CDR2 is YFSETQ in the germline V gene. Full variable domain (outside the CDR3, taken from reference TRBV5-1 and TRBJ2-7): KAGVTQTPRYLIKTRGQQVTLSCSPISGHRSVSWYQQTPGQGLQFLFEYFSETQRNKGNFPGRFSGRQFSNSRSEMNVSTLELGDSALYLCASSPLNPTTYEQYFGPGTRLTVT.

This chain connects TRBV19 to TRBJ2-7; 9 bases are shared with TRBD1. Germline CDR1 LNHDA, CDR2 SQIVND (reference sequence). The V and J ends lost 5 bases and 4 bases, in that order; junction bases with no gene match: 6. This CDR3 is built from 14 residues. CDR3 sequence: CASSPGQGGYEQYF. CDR3 nucleotide sequence: TGTGCCAGTAGTCCGGGACAGGGAGGTTACGAGCAGTACTTC.

V gene TRBV5-6 combines with J gene TRBJ1-1; D is undetermined. Germline V gives CDR1 SGHDT, CDR2 YYEEEE. Trimming took off 4 bases at V and 3 bases at J, with 10 bases between the two ends. The CDR3 is 13 residues long. The CDR3 sequence: CASSASTDTEAFF. The DNA of the CDR3 is TGTGCCAGCAGCGCCTCTACAGACACTGAAGCTTTCTTT.

J is TRBJ1-4 and V is TRBV9; a possible D gene is TRBD1 (5 bases). CDR1 SGDLS and CDR2 YYNGEE come from the germline V gene. V was pared by 3 bases and J by 7 bases, with 13 bases between. The length of the CDR3 is 14 residues. In nucleotides, the CDR3 is TGTGCCAGCAGCGCCTCCGGGACTGTTGAAAAACTGTTTTTT. Amino acids: CASSASGTVEKLFF.

The J gene is TRBJ2-7, the V gene TRBV14; 7 bases are shared with TRBD1. Germline CDR1 SGHDN, CDR2 FVKESK. CDR3 length equals 13 residues. Losses at the gene ends were 4 bases for V and 3 bases for J; bases not matched to a gene: 3. The CDR3 DNA sequence: TGTGCCAGCAGCCGCAGGGGGAACTACGAGCAGTACTTC. Translating gives CASSRRGNYEQYF.

Comments on this clone: Germline and junction disagree at one end, which may indicate a read error. This chain joins TRBV7-7 and TRBJ2-3; 8 bases fit TRBD1. This CDR3 has 15 residues. CDR1 is SSHAT, CDR2 FNYEAQ, per germline (reference sequence). CDR3 bases: TGTGCTAGCAGCTTGGGGACAGGAAGCACAGATACGCAGTATTTT. Translation gives CASSLGTGSTDTQYF.

A few counts support this clone. This rearrangement joins TRBV6-1 to TRBJ1-5; tentatively, D is TRBD1 (5 bases). V lost 4 bases to trimming and J lost 0 bases, with 10 bases between them. This CDR3 comprises 15 residues. Germline V CDR1 and CDR2: MNHNS, SASEGT. The CDR3 nucleotides read TGTGCCAGCAGTGTACAGGACAATAGCAATCAGCCCCAGCATTTT. Translating gives CASSVQDNSNQPQHF.

J is TRBJ1-3 and V is TRBV6-4; D remains ambiguous. The CDR3 is made up of 13 amino acids. The V end was cut by 6 bases, the J end by 0 bases, with 6 bases between. The germline V gene encodes CDR1 MRHNA and CDR2 SNTAGT. Here the CDR3 reads CASRLRSGNTIYF. DNA of the CDR3: TGTGCCAGCAGGCTACGCTCTGGAAACACCATATATTTT.

The V call is TRBV6-5, the J call TRBJ2-7; TRBD1 might be the D (5 bases). Looked up from germline, CDR1 is MNHEY and CDR2 is SVGAGI. The CDR3 has 15 amino acids. V shed 7 bases and J shed 4 bases, with 20 bases lying between them. CDR3 nucleotide sequence: TGTGCCAGCATCCAACAAGGGGCAGGGAAGTACGAGCAGTACTTC. Its translation is CASIQQGAGKYEQYF.

This clone showed up just a few times. CDR3 coding DNA: TGTGCCAGCTCACGGGACAGGGGATGGTTCTACACCTTC. It yields the protein CASSRDRGWFYTF. The V call is TRBV18, the J call TRBJ1-2; TRBD1 aligns across 10 bases. CDR3 length: 13 residues. The V and J ends lost 4 bases and 10 bases, in that order; junction bases with no gene match: 6. Germline V gives CDR1 KGHSH, CDR2 LQKENI.

This clone was observed a few times. The chain uses TRBV7-2 and TRBJ2-7, with 7 bases matching TRBD1. CDR3 length: 15 amino acids. The germline V gene has CDR1 SGHTA and CDR2 FQGNSA. With 2 bases clipped from V and 0 bases from J, the junction kept 4 bases outside the gene matches. CDR3 amino acids: CASSLRGPDSYEQYF. The CDR3 DNA is TGTGCCAGCAGCTTAAGGGGGCCCGACTCCTACGAGCAGTACTTC.